These T cell receptor beta chains were read from a single sample in a study of T cell changes during pregnancy in multiple sclerosis. Only in-frame clones appear in the TCRdb table, and some are missing; sequencing was by immunoSEQ multiplex PCR. The sample contains 40,000 to 50,000 clones, about 90% of which appear only once. The material was CD8+ T cells from peripheral blood mononuclear cells, obtained in the first trimester of pregnancy. These receptors were collected from a female donor with multiple sclerosis, enrolled in a pregnancy study. The CDR3 runs from the conserved cysteine through the conserved F or W. D genes are given only for firm matches. Not every row has a clone size; where given, it reads once, few, many or a size class.

.,.,TRBV30,TRBJ2-7,CAGGTYEQYF,TGTGCTGGAGGGACCTACGAGCAGTACTTC
TRBD1,once,TRBV6-1,TRBJ1-2,CASTRQGDGYTF,TGTGCCAGCACCCGACAGGGGGATGGCTACACCTTC
.,once,TRBV13,TRBJ2-7,CASSLRGLDEVYEQYF,TGTGCCAGCAGCCTCAGAGGGCTTGACGAAGTTTACGAGCAGTACTTC
TRBD2,.,TRBV11-2,TRBJ2-7,CASSGGGAPYEQYF,TGTGCCAGCAGCGGCGGGGGGGCCCCCTACGAGCAGTACTTC
.,.,TRBV7-9,TRBJ2-1,CASSLFPGTPNSYNEQFF,TGTGCCAGCAGCTTATTTCCCGGGACACCAAACTCCTACAATGAGCAGTTCTTC
TRBD2,.,TRBV7-9,TRBJ2-1,CASRPASGHEQFF,TGTGCCAGCAGACCCGCTAGCGGACATGAGCAGTTCTTC
.,.,TRBV6-1,TRBJ1-5,CASSVEQEPNQPQHF,TGTGCCAGCAGTGTGGAACAGGAACCAAATCAGCCCCAGCATTTT
TRBD1,.,TRBV9,TRBJ1-2,CASSGIDRGDGYTF,TGTGCCAGCAGCGGAATAGACAGGGGGGATGGCTACACCTTC
.,many,TRBV6-1,TRBJ1-2,CASSATNGPRGRGYTF,TGTGCCAGCAGTGCAACTAACGGGCCCAGGGGTCGGGGCTACACCTTC
.,.,TRBV2,TRBJ2-5,CAGLDSTQETQYF,TGTGCCGGACTGGACAGCACCCAAGAGACCCAGTACTTC
TRBD2,.,TRBV2,TRBJ2-1,CASSHLTSGMYNEQFF,TGTGCCAGCAGTCATTTGACTAGCGGGATGTACAATGAGCAGTTCTTC
.,.,TRBV2,TRBJ1-5,CASRETVYSNQPQHF,TGTGCCAGCAGGGAGACAGTTTATAGCAATCAGCCCCAGCATTTT
.,.,TRBV5-1,TRBJ1-1,CASSSRGAAEAFF,TGCGCCAGCAGCTCACGGGGGGCCGCTGAAGCTTTCTTT
.,.,TRBV27,TRBJ1-5,CASSFSGNQPQHF,TGTGCCAGCAGTTTCAGCGGCAATCAGCCCCAGCATTTT
TRBD2,.,TRBV6-4,TRBJ2-2,CASSDSGTTGAGELFF,TGTGCCAGCAGTGACTCCGGGACTACCGGGGCCGGGGAGCTGTTTTTT
.,.,TRBV2,TRBJ1-5,CASSGPDSLQPQHF,TGTGCCAGCAGTGGACCGGACAGTCTTCAGCCCCAGCATTTT
.,.,TRBV6-6,TRBJ1-1,CASNQGGVNTEAFF,TGTGCCAGCAACCAAGGTGGAGTGAACACTGAAGCTTTCTTT
.,.,TRBV11-3,TRBJ2-7,CASSPRDRSYEQYF,TGTGCCAGCAGCCCAAGAGACAGGTCCTACGAGCAGTACTTC
.,few,TRBV27,TRBJ1-6,CASSLSAAANSPLHF,TGTGCCAGCAGTTTATCGGCGGCAGCTAATTCACCCCTCCACTTT
.,.,TRBV4-1,TRBJ1-1,CASSEGRLNTEAFF,TGCGCCAGCAGCGAGGGCCGCCTGAACACTGAAGCTTTCTTT
TRBD1,once,TRBV5-1,TRBJ2-5,CASSFRRQGLQETQYF,TGCGCCAGCAGCTTCAGGAGACAGGGCCTCCAAGAGACCCAGTACTTC
.,.,TRBV9,TRBJ1-2,CASSVGPGENGYTF,TGTGCCAGCAGCGTAGGCCCAGGGGAGAATGGCTACACCTTC
TRBD1,.,TRBV5-4,TRBJ2-2,CASSSDRGPLGELFF,TGTGCCAGCAGCTCGGACAGGGGGCCGCTCGGGGAGCTGTTTTTT
TRBD1,.,TRBV29-1,TRBJ2-7,CSGFGQGSEQYF,TGCAGCGGCTTTGGACAGGGGTCCGAGCAGTACTTC
.,.,TRBV5-1,TRBJ2-1,CASSSVSSSSYNEQFF,TGCGCCAGCAGCTCCGTTTCTTCGAGCTCCTACAATGAGCAGTTCTTC
TRBD2,.,TRBV5-4,TRBJ2-7,CASSSGLAGGGYEQYF,TGTGCCAGCAGCTCGGGACTAGCGGGGGGGGGCTACGAGCAGTACTTC
TRBD1,.,TRBV30,TRBJ1-5,CAWGTGGAMFGNQPQHF,TGTGCCTGGGGGACAGGGGGCGCGATGTTTGGCAATCAGCCCCAGCATTTT
.,.,TRBV11-2,TRBJ1-1,CASSLSDRMNTEAFF,TGTGCCAGCAGCTTAAGCGACAGAATGAACACTGAAGCTTTCTTT
.,.,TRBV2,TRBJ1-2,CASSEGPFGHYGYTF,TGTGCCAGCAGTGAAGGCCCTTTTGGCCACTATGGCTACACCTTC
TRBD2,.,TRBV2,TRBJ2-5,CASSESGGETQYF,TGTGCCAGCAGTGAGTCGGGAGGAGAGACCCAGTACTTC
.,.,TRBV5-6,TRBJ1-1,CASSWGGPANTEAFF,TGTGCCAGCAGCTGGGGGGGCCCCGCGAACACTGAAGCTTTCTTT
.,.,TRBV7-2,TRBJ2-7,CASSLFRHEQYF,TGTGCCAGCAGCTTATTCAGGCACGAGCAGTACTTC
TRBD2,.,TRBV2,TRBJ2-1,CASSEEEGTSGGGNNEQFF,TGTGCCAGCAGTGAAGAAGAGGGGACTAGCGGGGGGGGAAACAATGAGCAGTTCTTC
.,.,TRBV4-3,TRBJ2-7,CASSQEAGHPREQYF,TGCGCCAGCAGCCAAGAGGCAGGACACCCTAGAGAGCAGTACTTC
TRBD1,.,TRBV5-6,TRBJ1-1,CASSLAETGGTTEAFF,TGTGCCAGCAGCTTGGCCGAGACAGGGGGAACCACTGAAGCTTTCTTT
.,.,TRBV4-3,TRBJ2-7,CASSHATGIYEQYF,TGCGCCAGCAGCCACGCTACGGGGATCTACGAGCAGTACTTC
.,.,TRBV6-5,TRBJ1-1,CASSNNRVEAFF,TGTGCCAGCAGTAACAACAGGGTTGAAGCTTTCTTT
.,.,TRBV6-5,TRBJ2-1,CASGQDSSYNEQFF,TGTGCCAGTGGGCAGGACAGCTCCTACAATGAGCAGTTCTTC
.,.,TRBV27,TRBJ1-1,CASSLRGRENTEAFF,TGTGCCAGCAGTTTAAGGGGCAGGGAAAACACTGAAGCTTTCTTT
TRBD2,.,TRBV7-6,TRBJ2-1,CASSLVSVTSGRYNEQFF,TGTGCCAGCAGCTTAGTTTCGGTGACTAGCGGGAGATACAATGAGCAGTTCTTC
.,.,TRBV7-3,TRBJ1-4,CASSLGGRGEKLFF,TGTGCCAGCAGCTTAGGAGGGAGAGGTGAAAAACTGTTTTTT
.,few,TRBV6-5,TRBJ1-2,CASSKQGGGADGYTF,TGTGCCAGCAGTAAGCAAGGGGGGGGCGCGGATGGCTACACCTTC
TRBD1,.,TRBV6-1,TRBJ2-7,CASGRDRSIYEQYF,TGTGCCAGCGGGCGGGACAGGAGTATCTACGAGCAGTACTTC
.,.,TRBV9,TRBJ2-1,CASSAESYEQFF,TGTGCCAGCAGCGCCGAAAGCTATGAGCAGTTCTTC
TRBD2,.,TRBV5-1,TRBJ2-1,CASSIAGGLFNEQFF,TGCGCCAGCAGTATAGCGGGAGGGCTTTTCAATGAGCAGTTCTTC
TRBD1,.,TRBV7-7,TRBJ2-5,CASSPPQGTGPKTQYF,TGTGCCAGCAGCCCCCCTCAAGGGACAGGGCCCAAGACCCAGTACTTC
.,.,TRBV5-1,TRBJ2-3,CASSSGITFDTQYF,TGCGCCAGCAGCTCCGGGATCACGTTTGATACGCAGTATTTT
TRBD2,.,TRBV27,TRBJ2-5,CASSYSGGSTSLQETQYF,TGTGCCAGCAGTTACAGCGGGGGGTCCACCTCTCTCCAAGAGACCCAGTACTTC
.,.,TRBV28,TRBJ1-3,CASSLYGAGNTIYF,TGTGCCAGCAGTTTATACGGGGCTGGAAACACCATATATTTT
.,.,TRBV27,TRBJ2-3,CASSLQGWADTQYF,TGTGCCAGCAGTTTACAGGGGTGGGCAGATACGCAGTATTTT
.,.,TRBV6-1,TRBJ1-4,CASSEEGGQGNEKLFF,TGTGCCAGCAGTGAAGAGGGGGGGCAGGGCAACGAAAAACTGTTTTTT
.,.,TRBV5-6,TRBJ2-7,CASTGRGTYEQYF,TGTGCCAGCACCGGTAGGGGCACCTACGAGCAGTACTTC
.,.,TRBV6-1,TRBJ1-1,CASSYLNTEAFF,TGTGCCAGCAGCTACCTGAACACTGAAGCTTTCTTT
.,once,TRBV20-1,TRBJ1-2,CRGDHYGYTF,TGCAGGGGCGACCACTATGGCTACACCTTC
TRBD1,.,TRBV19,TRBJ1-5,CASGSGQGVQPQHF,TGTGCCAGTGGTTCGGGACAGGGGGTTCAGCCCCAGCATTTT
.,.,TRBV4-3,TRBJ1-2,CASSQDRQGNYGYTF,TGCGCCAGCAGCCAAGATCGCCAGGGAAACTATGGCTACACCTTC